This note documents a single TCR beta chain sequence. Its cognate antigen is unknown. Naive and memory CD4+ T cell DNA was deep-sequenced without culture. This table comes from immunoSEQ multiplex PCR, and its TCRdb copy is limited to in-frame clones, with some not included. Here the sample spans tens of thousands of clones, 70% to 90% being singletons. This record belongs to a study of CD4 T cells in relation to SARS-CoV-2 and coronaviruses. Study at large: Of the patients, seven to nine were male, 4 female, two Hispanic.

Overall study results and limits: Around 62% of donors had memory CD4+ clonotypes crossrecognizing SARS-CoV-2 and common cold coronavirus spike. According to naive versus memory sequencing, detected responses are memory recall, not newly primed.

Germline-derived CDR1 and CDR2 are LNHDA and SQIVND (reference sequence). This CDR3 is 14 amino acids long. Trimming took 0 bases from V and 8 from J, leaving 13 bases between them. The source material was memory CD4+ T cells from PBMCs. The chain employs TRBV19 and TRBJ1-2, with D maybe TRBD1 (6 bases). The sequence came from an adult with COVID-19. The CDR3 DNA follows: TGTGCCAGTAGTATAGATGGGGGCTCTTGGGGCTACACCTTC. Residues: CASSIDGGSWGYTF.